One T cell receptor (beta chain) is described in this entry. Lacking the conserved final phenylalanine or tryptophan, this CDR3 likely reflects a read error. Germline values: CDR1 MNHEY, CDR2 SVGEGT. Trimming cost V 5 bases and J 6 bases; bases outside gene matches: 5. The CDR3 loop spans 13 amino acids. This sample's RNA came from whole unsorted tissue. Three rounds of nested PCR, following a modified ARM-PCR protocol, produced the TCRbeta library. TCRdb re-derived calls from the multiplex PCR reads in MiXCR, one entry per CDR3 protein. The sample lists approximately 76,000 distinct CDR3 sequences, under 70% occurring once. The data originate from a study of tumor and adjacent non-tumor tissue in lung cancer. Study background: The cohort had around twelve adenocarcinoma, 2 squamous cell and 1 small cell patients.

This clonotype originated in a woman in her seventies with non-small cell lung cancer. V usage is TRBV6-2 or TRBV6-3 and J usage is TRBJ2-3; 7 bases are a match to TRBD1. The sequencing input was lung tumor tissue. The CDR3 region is CASSRDSMDTQYY. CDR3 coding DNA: TGTGCCAGCAGTCGGGACAGCATGGATACGCAGTATTAT.